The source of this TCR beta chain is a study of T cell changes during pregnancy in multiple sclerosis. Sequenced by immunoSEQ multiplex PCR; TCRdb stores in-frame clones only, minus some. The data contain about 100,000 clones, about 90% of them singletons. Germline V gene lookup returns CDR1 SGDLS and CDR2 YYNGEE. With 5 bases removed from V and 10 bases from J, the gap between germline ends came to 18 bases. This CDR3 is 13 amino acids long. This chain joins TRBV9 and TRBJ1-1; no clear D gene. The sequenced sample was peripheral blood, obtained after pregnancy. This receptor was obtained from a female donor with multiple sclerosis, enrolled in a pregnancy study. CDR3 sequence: CASSGPLQPLAFF. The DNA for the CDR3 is TGTGCCAGCAGTGGGCCCCTACAACCACTAGCTTTCTTT.